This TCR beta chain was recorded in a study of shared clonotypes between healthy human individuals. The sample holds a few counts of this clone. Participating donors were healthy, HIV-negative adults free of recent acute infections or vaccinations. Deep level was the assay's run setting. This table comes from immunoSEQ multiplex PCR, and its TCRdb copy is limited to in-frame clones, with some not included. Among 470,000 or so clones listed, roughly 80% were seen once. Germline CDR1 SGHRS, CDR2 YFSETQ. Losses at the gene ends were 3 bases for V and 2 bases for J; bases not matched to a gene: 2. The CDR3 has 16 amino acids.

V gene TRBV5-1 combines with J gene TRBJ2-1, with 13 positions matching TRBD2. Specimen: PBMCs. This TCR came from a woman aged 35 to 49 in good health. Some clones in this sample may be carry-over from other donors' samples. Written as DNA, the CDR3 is TGCGCCAGCAGCTCAGGACTAGCGGGAGCCTACAATGAGCAGTTCTTC. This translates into CASSSGLAGAYNEQFF. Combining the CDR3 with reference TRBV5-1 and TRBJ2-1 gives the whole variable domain KAGVTQTPRYLIKTRGQQVTLSCSPISGHRSVSWYQQTPGQGLQFLFEYFSETQRNKGNFPGRFSGRQFSNSRSEMNVSTLELGDSALYLCASSSGLAGAYNEQFFGPGTRLTVL.